What follows describes a single T cell receptor (beta chain). Its antigen target is currently unknown. No much larger clone exists at a distance of one base, and base qualities are not known. High-throughput TCR beta sequencing profiled peripheral blood CD8+ and CD4+ T cells from healthy donors, Susac syndrome patients and multiple sclerosis patients. Healthy donors were age- and sex-matched controls. Bulk CD8+ and CD4+ T cells were purified magnetically by negative isolation, whereas CD8+ TEMRA cells were enriched by FACS. Blood was drawn into EDTA tubes, processed within 24 hours, and PBMCs were isolated by density gradient centrifugation. PBMCs intended for TCR sequencing were cryopreserved in liquid nitrogen and thawed later in a water bath at 37 degrees C. A purity of at least 90% was achieved for sorted or isolated CD4+, CD8+ and CD8+ TEMRA cells. The CDR3, from cysteine to phenylalanine, totals 14 residues. This entry keeps only the CDR3 DNA: 42 bases, framed from base 1. V is cut by 0 bases and J by 6 bases, and the space between the germline ends is 9 bases. CDR1 MNHEY and CDR2 SMNVEV were looked up in the germline V gene (reference sequence).

RNA was extracted with the RNeasy kit and about 0.5 to 1 ug was reverse transcribed using random hexamers. TCR beta CDR3 regions were amplified with the immunoSEQ multiplex PCR assay covering 54 Vbeta and 13 Jbeta segments. PCR amplification bias was corrected by using a synthetic template baseline for primer optimization and computational correction. From the authors' description of their analysis: Only productive sequences were kept, with reads annotated to V, D and J genes according to IMGT and analyzed in immunoSEQ Analyzer. Clonality was calculated as one minus the Shannon entropy normalized by log2 of the number of productive unique sequences. For each patient and control, public and private clones were evaluated within the 100 most prevalent clones. Clones were defined as Susac-specific if absent from the healthy and MS cohorts, from roughly 1,100 published viral clones and from other ImmuneACCESS disease sequences. The raw public reads went through TCRdb reprocessing: fastp at Q25, MiXCR clone calling, in-frame beta chains kept. Each CDR3 protein gets just one entry, which takes the most common genes and DNA from the rows behind it. The V and J calls and clone size come from TCRdb's table, not from the authors' own analysis. Here the sample has about 120,000 distinct CDR3 sequences; about nine tenths occur a single time. The ten largest clones capture less than 0.15% of the sample.

This entry comes from a study of CD8 T cells in Susac syndrome (dated by TCRdb to the late 2010s). General notes on the study: Whether CD8+ T cell activation and differentiation in Susac syndrome was antigen driven was tested using repertoire sequencing.

Results and caveats for the whole study, not just this receptor: The TCR sequencing and HLA analysis was acknowledged to have included a relatively small number of individuals.

The receptor was isolated from a human donor in good health. The V gene is TRBV27 and the J gene is TRBJ2-1, with the D gene too uncertain to name. The source material was CD4+ T cells from PBMCs. The CDR3 here reads CASSLSRLRNEQFF. The nucleotide sequence reads as follows: TGTGCCAGCAGTTTATCGAGACTTCGCAATGAGCAGTTCTTC.